These 28 T cell receptor beta chains were all obtained from the same sample, sequenced in a study of T cells in Graves' hyperthyroidism and ophthalmopathy. Amplified regions were TCR beta CDR3 sequences from RNA transcripts. In the first-round RT-PCR of the TCR CDR3, the HTBI primer set was used. In TCRdb, the multiplex PCR reads were re-called with MiXCR into one record per CDR3 protein. The sample contains roughly 500,000 distinct CDR3 sequences, just over 45% of which appear only once. The specimen sequenced was peripheral blood or thyroid tissue (not recorded which). These receptors were obtained from an adult woman with Graves' disease, either hyperthyroidism or ophthalmopathy (not recorded which).

This clonotype was observed a handful of times. The V and J genes are TRBV10-3 and TRBJ1-1; D perhaps matches TRBD1 (6 bases). Germline lookup yields CDR1 ENHRY and CDR2 SYGVKD. The germline V and J ends were trimmed by 1 base and 0 bases, with 9 bases remaining between them. CDR3 length: 15 amino acids. In nucleotides, the CDR3 is TGTGCCATCAGTGAGTTGGGGACAATGAACACTGAAGCTTTCTTT. This translates into CAISELGTMNTEAFF.

With respect to this clonotype: This may come from a read error, since a much larger clone is one base off. The chain employs TRBV5-1 and TRBJ2-2; D not certain. CDR1 SGHRS and CDR2 YFSETQ come from the germline V gene. Trimming cost V 7 bases and J 7 bases, with 8 bases left between them. The CDR3 runs to 11 residues. Written as DNA, the CDR3 is TGCGCCAGCGGCGACATCGGGGAGCTGTTTTTT. As protein: CASGDIGELFF.

CDR3 region: CASSLVPPREIVHEQYF. DNA for the CDR3: TGTGCCAGCAGCTTAGTCCCCCCACGGGAGATTGTTCACGAGCAGTACTTC. The chain employs TRBV7-6 and TRBJ2-7, with a tentative D call TRBD2 (6 bases). From germline, CDR1 is SGHVS and CDR2 FNYEAQ. V gave up 1 base and J gave up 5 bases, with 21 bases separating them. The CDR3 totals 17 residues.

The chain has TRBV7-3 and TRBJ1-1, with D possibly being TRBD1 (6 bases). Germline V CDR1 and CDR2: SGHTA, FQGTGA. The CDR3 sequence is 13 residues long. Deletions cut 2 bases from V and 7 bases from J, with 11 bases between. The CDR3 sequence is CASSLGEDSEAFF. CDR3 bases: TGTGCCAGCAGCTTAGGTGAGGACAGTGAAGCTTTCTTT.

This clonotype showed up many times. The chain links TRBV12-3 or TRBV12-4 to TRBJ2-7; a possible D gene is TRBD2 (5 bases). V was pared by 6 bases and J by 5 bases, with 17 bases between. CDR3 length: 14 residues. The CDR3: CASSPGGFRNEQYF. The DNA for the CDR3 is TGTGCCAGCAGCCCCGGCGGGTTCAGAAACGAGCAGTACTTC.

This clonotype was observed a single time. The V call is TRBV15, the J call TRBJ1-2; D gene ambiguous. Germline lookup yields CDR1 LNHNV and CDR2 YYDKDF (reference sequence). The V end was cut by 4 bases, the J end by 6 bases, with 24 bases between. The CDR3 runs to 17 residues. CDR3 sequence (DNA): TGTGCCACCAGCATCAGCAGGAAGCCCCCATTAGGAGATGGCTACACCTTC. It is translated as CATSISRKPPLGDGYTF.

This clonotype was observed a handful of times. The chain employs TRBV10-3 and TRBJ2-1; 7 bases match TRBD2. Trimming cost V 0 bases and J 3 bases; bases outside gene matches: 2. The CDR3 extends over 15 amino acids. Germline V gene lookup returns CDR1 ENHRY and CDR2 SYGVKD. CDR3 in DNA: TGTGCCATCAGTGAGTCCGTAGCGGGCTACAATGAGCAGTTCTTC. Its protein is CAISESVAGYNEQFF.

Ten or more counts support this clonotype. The chain employs TRBV2 and TRBJ2-7; no clear D gene. The CDR3 covers 13 residues. Germline V lookup: CDR1 SNHLY, CDR2 FYNNEI. V shed 7 bases and J shed 3 bases, with 13 bases lying between them. CDR3 residues: CASTPGKGYEQYF. The CDR3, as DNA: TGTGCCAGCACCCCTGGGAAGGGCTACGAGCAGTACTTC.

Comment on this clonotype: With a much larger clone just one base away, this may be a read error. This chain uses TRBV5-1 with TRBJ1-3; no definite D call. CDR3 length equals 14 residues. Trimming cost V 7 bases and J 0 bases, with 11 bases left between them. Germline V CDR1 and CDR2: SGHRS, YFSETQ. Here the CDR3 reads CASGLENSGNTIYF. The CDR3 DNA reads as TGCGCCAGCGGCCTTGAGAACTCTGGAAACACCATATATTTT.

This clonotype was counted many times. The chain uses TRBV3-1 and TRBJ2-7; 7 bases match TRBD2. Trimming cost V 4 bases and J 2 bases; bases outside gene matches: 2. The CDR3 has 13 residues. From germline, CDR1 is LGHDT and CDR2 YNNKEL (reference sequence). CDR3 nucleotide sequence: TGTGCCAGCAGCCCCGGGACTACCTACGAGCAGTACTTC. Translated: CASSPGTTYEQYF.

This clonotype was recorded many times. The chain couples TRBV5-1 to TRBJ2-7; 9 bases line up with TRBD1. V shed 4 bases, J shed 10 bases, and the junction held 3 bases outside the gene matches. The CDR3 consists of 11 residues. Germline assignment: CDR1 SGHRS and CDR2 YFSETQ. CDR3 nucleotides: TGCGCCAGCAGCGGGGACAGGGAACAGTACTTC. Its translation: CASSGDREQYF. The variable domain in full, completed from reference TRBV5-1 and TRBJ2-7, reads KAGVTQTPRYLIKTRGQQVTLSCSPISGHRSVSWYQQTPGQGLQFLFEYFSETQRNKGNFPGRFSGRQFSNSRSEMNVSTLELGDSALYLCASSGDREQYFGPGTRLTVT.

The chain uses TRBV25-1 and TRBJ1-6; D remains unclear. V lost 1 base and J 5 bases, leaving 3 bases between the germline ends. CDR1 and CDR2 (germline): MGHDK, SYGVNS. This CDR3 is built from 13 residues. The CDR3 sequence is CASSESNNSPLHF. DNA of the CDR3: TGTGCCAGCAGTGAATCTAATAATTCACCCCTCCACTTT.

This clonotype has at least ten counts. The DNA of the CDR3 is TGTGCCAGCAGCTTGCCGACGGACAGCTCTGGAAACACCATATATTTT. Translated: CASSLPTDSSGNTIYF. The chain recombines TRBV11-1 with TRBJ1-3; D may be TRBD1 (6 bases). The CDR3 is 16 amino acids. Germline lookup yields CDR1 SGHAT and CDR2 FQDESV (reference sequence). Trimming removed 3 bases at V and 0 bases at J, with 12 bases between.

This chain uses TRBV10-3 with TRBJ1-1; TRBD1 aligns across 10 bases. Trimming at V came to 11 bases and at J to 5 bases, leaving 14 bases not matched to a gene. CDR1 and CDR2 (germline): ENHRY, SYGVKD. The length of the CDR3 is 15 residues. This CDR3 reads CASPLPGQGGTEAFF. DNA of the CDR3: TGTGCCTCACCTCTCCCTGGACAGGGGGGAACTGAAGCTTTCTTT.

This clonotype showed up just a few times. This chain connects TRBV5-5 to TRBJ2-7, with 7 bases lining up with TRBD2. The CDR3 is made up of 18 amino acids. Per the germline V gene, CDR1 is SGHKS and CDR2 is YYEKEE (reference sequence). After removal of 3 bases from V and 2 bases from J, the junction contained 17 bases not matched to a gene. Here the CDR3 DNA reads TGTGCCAGCAGCTCGGGTTGGGACTACCTATATTACACCTACGAGCAGTACTTC. Translation gives CASSSGWDYLYYTYEQYF.

This clonotype came up many times. The chain has TRBV5-1 and TRBJ2-7, with unresolved D. Trimming removed 4 bases at V and 3 bases at J, with 17 bases between. The CDR3 is 15 amino acids. Germline V gene lookup returns CDR1 SGHRS and CDR2 YFSETQ. The CDR3 bases are TGCGCCAGCAGCAGAGAGGATCCGTCCTACTACGAGCAGTACTTC. Amino acids: CASSREDPSYYEQYF. The full variable domain, completed using reference TRBV5-1 and TRBJ2-7, is KAGVTQTPRYLIKTRGQQVTLSCSPISGHRSVSWYQQTPGQGLQFLFEYFSETQRNKGNFPGRFSGRQFSNSRSEMNVSTLELGDSALYLCASSREDPSYYEQYFGPGTRLTVT.

This clonotype was recorded many times. V and J are TRBV2 and TRBJ1-5; 7 bases agree with TRBD1. The junction had 9 bases not matched to a gene; V was cut back by 4 bases and J by 6 bases. Germline-derived CDR1 and CDR2 are SNHLY and FYNNEI. The CDR3 sequence is 15 residues long. CDR3 loop: CASSVGGGAGQPQHF. The CDR3 DNA reads TGTGCCAGCAGTGTTGGAGGGGGCGCGGGTCAGCCCCAGCATTTT.

V gene TRBV20-1 combines with J gene TRBJ2-5; D could derive from TRBD1 or TRBD2 (5 bases each). Germline V gene data show CDR1 as DFQATT and CDR2 as SNEGSKA (reference sequence). Deletions cut 6 bases from V and 5 bases from J, with 13 bases between. This CDR3 has 12 amino acids. The CDR3 region has the DNA TGCAGTGCGTGGGACGGGGATGAGACCCAGTACTTC. Protein product: CSAWDGDETQYF.

This clonotype has at least ten counts. This rearrangement joins TRBV7-8 to TRBJ1-2; D uncertain. Trimming cost V 4 bases and J 2 bases, with 8 bases left between them. Germline V lookup: CDR1 SGHVS, CDR2 FQNEAQ. The CDR3 spans 13 residues. The CDR3 here is CASSSDSNYGYTF. The CDR3 nucleotides are TGTGCCAGCAGCTCCGATTCAAACTATGGCTACACCTTC. Full variable domain (missing parts from reference TRBV7-8 and TRBJ1-2): GAGVSQSPRYKVAKRGQDVALRCDPISGHVSLFWYQQALGQGPEFLTYFQNEAQLDKSGLPSDRFFAERPEGSVSTLKIQRTQQEDSAVYLCASSSDSNYGYTFGSGTRLTVV.

This clonotype was found a few times. One base away lies a much larger clone, so this may be a sequencing read error. The CDR3 does not close with the conserved phenylalanine or tryptophan, likely indicating a read error. The genes are TRBV5-6 and TRBJ1-1, with D possibly being TRBD1 (5 bases). Trimming shortened V by 4 bases and J by 5 bases, and 15 bases separated the two germline ends. The length of the CDR3 is 14 residues. Germline lookup yields CDR1 SGHDT and CDR2 YYEEEE. CDR3 sequence: CASSPNRGRTEAFL. CDR3 nucleotide sequence: TGTGCCAGCAGCCCAAACCGGGGGAGGACTGAAGCTTTCCTT.

As for this clonotype: This sequence may be a read error, since a much larger clone differs from it by one base. The rearrangement joins TRBV7-9 to TRBJ1-2, with 7 bases fitting TRBD1. The germline V gene has CDR1 SEHNR and CDR2 FQNEAQ (reference sequence). The CDR3 runs 15 residues. The CDR3 loop reads CAGSLDGQENYGYTF. The CDR3 DNA reads TGTGCCGGCAGCTTGGATGGACAGGAAAACTATGGCTACACCTTC. The complete variable domain, with remaining parts taken from reference TRBV7-9 and TRBJ1-2, reads DTGVSQNPRHKITKRGQNVTFRCDPISEHNRLYWYRQTLGQGPEFLTYFQNEAQLEKSRLLSDRFSAERPKGSFSTLEIQRTEQGDSAMYLCAGSLDGQENYGYTFGSGTRLTVV.

At least ten counts were recorded for this clonotype. The chain couples TRBV7-9 to TRBJ2-2; maybe TRBD2 (5 bases). Germline V gene data show CDR1 as SEHNR and CDR2 as FQNEAQ (reference sequence). Trimming removed 3 bases at V and 6 bases at J, with 14 bases between. The CDR3 runs 15 residues. CDR3: CASSLSRDWAGELFF. The DNA of the CDR3 is TGTGCCAGCAGCTTGTCCCGGGATTGGGCCGGGGAGCTGTTTTTT.

The rearrangement joins TRBV15 to TRBJ2-2, with TRBD2 matching over 10 bases. The germline V gene has CDR1 LNHNV and CDR2 YYDKDF (reference sequence). The CDR3 length is 18 residues. After removal of 0 bases from V and 7 bases from J, the junction contained 11 bases not matched to a gene. The CDR3 DNA reads as TGTGCCACCAGCAGAGATCGGGGGACTAGCGCGCTAGACGGGGAGCTGTTTTTT. This sequence encodes CATSRDRGTSALDGELFF. The whole variable domain, remainder taken from reference TRBV15 and TRBJ2-2, is DAMVIQNPRYQVTQFGKPVTLSCSQTLNHNVMYWYQQKSSQAPKLLFHYYDKDFNNEADTPDNFQSRRPNTSFCFLDIRSPGLGDTAMYLCATSRDRGTSALDGELFFGEGSRLTVL.

J is TRBJ2-1 and V is TRBV29-1, with TRBD2 identical over 14 bases. Germline values: CDR1 SQVTM, CDR2 ANQGSEA. This CDR3 is built from 13 residues. The ends lost 6 bases at V and 10 bases at J; junction bases unmatched: 5. CDR3 region: CSVGTSGRGEQFF. The CDR3 bases are TGCAGCGTCGGGACTAGCGGGAGAGGGGAGCAGTTCTTC.

The chain has TRBV20-1 and TRBJ2-5, with TRBD1 as a possible D gene (5 bases). The CDR3 spans 14 residues. Trimming took off 7 bases at V and 0 bases at J, with 15 bases between the two ends. CDR1 is DFQATT, CDR2 SNEGSKA, per germline (reference sequence). The CDR3, as DNA: TGCAGTGTTATACCTGACAGACACCAAGAGACCCAGTACTTC. Translation: CSVIPDRHQETQYF.

This clonotype was counted many times. J is TRBJ1-1 and V is TRBV2, with D possibly being TRBD1 (5 bases). The length of the CDR3 is 13 residues. Trimming shortened V by 6 bases and J by 5 bases, and 13 bases separated the two germline ends. The germline V gene has CDR1 SNHLY and CDR2 FYNNEI. The CDR3 region has the DNA TGTGCCAGCAGATCAAGCGGGGGAACTGAAGCTTTCTTT. This translates into CASRSSGGTEAFF.

The chain joins TRBV5-6 to TRBJ1-4; the D is unclear. The CDR3 has 11 amino acids. Germline V lookup: CDR1 SGHDT, CDR2 YYEEEE. Deletions cut 6 bases from V and 8 bases from J, with 8 bases between. This CDR3 is CASTDEEKLFF. The CDR3 nucleotides are TGTGCCAGCACCGACGAGGAAAAACTGTTTTTT.

This clonotype was seen at least ten times. The chain links TRBV12-3 or TRBV12-4 to TRBJ1-2; weak D call: TRBD1 (5 bases). This CDR3 is built from 13 residues. V lost 6 bases to trimming and J lost 8 bases, with 16 bases between them. CDR3 coding DNA: TGTGCCAGCAGGCGCTATGGGGGTCGCGGCTACACCTTC. This gives the protein CASRRYGGRGYTF.